This T cell receptor beta chain was retrieved from a study of blood T cell repertoires in COVID-19. Authors' data handling: By means of reference gene primer amplification, nucleated cell counts were estimated. Sequenced by immunoSEQ multiplex PCR; TCRdb stores in-frame clones only, minus some. For V, J and clone size, that table is used; D and trimming come from the DNA. This table has 430,000 or so clones, roughly 89% appearing once. Enrollment of patients from Seattle took place during active infection, with longitudinal follow-up. The V end lost 1 base, the J end lost 2 bases, and 11 bases lay between the germline ends. Germline-derived CDR1 and CDR2 are SGHDN and FVKESK. This CDR3 has 15 amino acids.

The chain recombines TRBV14 with TRBJ2-5, with D hard to call. The sample consisted of peripheral blood. The clonotype comes from a man younger than 35 with COVID-19, enrolled during active disease. The chain's CDR3 is CASSQGVRVQETQYF. The CDR3 region has the DNA TGTGCCAGCAGCCAAGGTGTCCGGGTGCAAGAGACCCAGTACTTC.